This TCR beta chain was recovered during a study of regulatory T cells in long-lasting Graves disease. Study-level background: Over 5 years of antithyroid drugs plus positive TSH receptor antibodies defined persistent Graves' disease. Notes on the study in general: Clonotypes that were public and shared totalled roughly 3,000 in persistent patients versus approximately 970 in new patients. Newly diagnosed disease favored TRBV20-1 and TRBJ2-1 over persistent disease.

In its sample, this clonotype was seen many times. Its antigen is unidentified. CDR3 regions were amplified by Arm-PCR using iRepertoire HTBI primers to build TCR beta libraries. TCRdb recomputed calls from the multiplex PCR reads with MiXCR, one row per CDR3 protein. The sample carries around 400,000 distinct CDR3 sequences, about a quarter recorded once. Time point described: persistent/refractory GD, antithyroid drugs over 5 years with positive TRAb. The TCR library used RNA extracted from PBMCs. Diagnoses of Graves' disease were made by American Thyroid Association guidelines. Per the germline V gene, CDR1 is MDHEN and CDR2 is SYDVKM. CDR3 length: 12 amino acids. V was trimmed by 5 bases and J by 5 bases, leaving 9 bases between them.

This TCR came from a female donor with Graves disease. The sequenced sample was peripheral blood mononuclear cells (PBMCs), obtained when the disease was refractory, from a patient treated with antithyroid drugs. This rearrangement joins TRBV28 to TRBJ2-5; D call uncertain. The CDR3 sequence is CASSGLVETQYF. As DNA, the CDR3 is TGTGCCAGCAGTGGCCTAGTCGAGACCCAGTACTTC. The variable domain in full, completed from reference TRBV28 and TRBJ2-5, reads DVKVTQSSRYLVKRTGEKVFLECVQDMDHENMFWYRQDPGLGLRLIYFSYDVKMKEKGDIPEGYSVSREKKERFSLILESASTNQTSMYLCASSGLVETQYFGPGTRLLVL.